The clone carrying this T cell receptor beta chain was picked up many times. The target antigen is unknown. The data were obtained in a study of regulatory T cells in long-lasting Graves disease. The TCR beta library used iRepertoire HTBI primers with Arm-PCR amplification of CDR3. In TCRdb, the multiplex PCR reads were re-called with MiXCR into one record per CDR3 protein. Of 700,000 or so distinct CDR3 sequences listed, around 30% are singletons. The CDR3 extends over 15 amino acids. CDR1 is MNHEY, CDR2 SVGEGT, per germline. Trimming removed 0 bases from V and 3 bases from J; junction bases left unmatched: 2. Overall study results and limits: Peripheral blood, not thyroid tissue, was the sole material studied. There was favoring of TRBV28, TRBJ1-2 and TRBJ2-5 in persistent disease.

Noted time point: persistent/refractory GD, antithyroid drugs over 5 years with positive TRAb. The TCR library was prepared using RNA isolated from PBMCs. Diagnoses of Graves' disease were made by American Thyroid Association guidelines. The peripheral blood volume drawn was approximately 9.5 milliliters, and it was collected into EDTA tubes. V gene TRBV6-2 or TRBV6-3 combines with J gene TRBJ2-7; TRBD2 matches at 10 bases. This sequence originates from a female donor with Graves disease. The input for sequencing was peripheral blood mononuclear cells (PBMCs), taken when the disease was refractory, from a patient treated with antithyroid drugs. Here the CDR3 reads CASSYSSGRYYEQYF. DNA for the CDR3: TGTGCCAGCAGTTACTCTAGCGGGAGGTACTACGAGCAGTACTTC.